This T cell receptor (beta chain) was sequenced during a study of blood T cell repertoires in COVID-19. Study as a whole: Sites across the United States, Italy and Spain contributed samples from acute and convalescent COVID-19. PBMCs, B-cell-depleted T cells, or T cells provided the cDNA or gDNA that made up the material.

CDR1 SGHRS and CDR2 YFSETQ come from the germline V gene. The CDR3 extends over 15 amino acids. The junction had 9 bases not matched to a gene; V was cut back by 0 bases and J by 7 bases. Methods used by the authors: Reference gene primer amplification in the assay estimated nucleated cell counts. Assay used: immunoSEQ multiplex PCR; TCRdb lists only in-frame clones, some missing. V, J and clone size are those of that table, while D and trimming were read from the DNA. In the table there are approximately 240,000 clones, roughly 80% of which are singletons. The TCR was taken from a woman aged 60-70 years with acute or convalescent COVID-19. Sequencing was performed on peripheral blood. The genes are TRBV5-1 and TRBJ2-7, with TRBD1 matching 8 bases. The CDR3 bases are TGCGCCAGCAGCTTGGTTGGGCAGGGGGCCGGAGAGCAGTACTTC. It encodes CASSLVGQGAGEQYF.